These T cell receptor beta chains were read from a single sample in a study of radiotherapy plus CTLA-4 blockade in lung cancer. Sequenced by immunoSEQ multiplex PCR; TCRdb stores in-frame clones only, minus some. The table has roughly 45,000 clones, roughly 67% seen once. The material was peripheral blood, obtained from a patient treated with radiotherapy plus ipilimumab. The receptors originated from a human donor with non-small cell lung cancer who had a partial response to radiotherapy plus ipilimumab. CDR3s leave out the opening cysteine and the closing phenylalanine or tryptophan. Size is omitted from some rows. Given values are once, few, many or a class for expanded clones.

>TRBV5-1|TRBJ1-5|-
ASSPSGAYSNQPQH
>TRBV4-2|TRBJ1-3|-
ASSQRLGQGASGNTIY
>TRBV4-2|TRBJ1-1|-
ASSQGGPGTRNTEAF
>TRBV19|TRBJ1-4|few
ASSPDRGMANEKLF
>TRBV5-1|TRBJ2-1|few
ASSILPGLADMYNEQF
>TRBV27|TRBJ2-1|-
ASSFTAANEQF
>TRBV10-3|TRBJ1-5|-
ATRGARRNQPQH
>TRBV6-5|TRBJ2-2|-
ASSYSSGRPGELF
>TRBV13|TRBJ2-4|few
ASSFYGGRIAKNIQY
>TRBV2|TRBJ1-5|once
ASSERQSQPQH
>TRBV5-1|TRBJ2-7|-
ASSSTSGRAHEQY
>TRBV9|TRBJ2-2|-
ASSVSGGDTGELF
>TRBV11-2|TRBJ1-2|few
ASSLVEGDGYT
>TRBV6-5|TRBJ2-7|-
ASSYIGAADEQY
>TRBV6-5|TRBJ2-7|-
ASKYRGGEQY
>TRBV30|TRBJ2-1|-
AWGLAPLVNEQF
>TRBV7-8|TRBJ1-2|-
ASSLGRQGAIGYGYT
>TRBV7-9|TRBJ2-7|-
ASSLAGRAHEQY
>TRBV6-5|TRBJ2-7|-
ASSYGQGGREQY
>TRBV7-3|TRBJ2-2|-
ASSAPGSTGELF
>TRBV29-1|TRBJ2-1|-
SVEGIQSSYNEQF
>TRBV6-6|TRBJ1-1|-
ASSYRGAKAF
>TRBV7-2|TRBJ2-1|-
ASSHRPLAGANEQF
>TRBV6-6|TRBJ1-1|-
ASSSGSTEAF